The 3 T cell receptor beta chains reported below all come from one sample, sequenced in a study of T cell clonality in common variable immunodeficiency. Method: immunoSEQ multiplex PCR; TCRdb's copy keeps in-frame clones and lacks some. The sample was found to contain about 52,000 clones, and every one recurs. The sample consisted of peripheral blood mononuclear cells. The receptors shown here come from a person aged 18 to 75 in good health.

This clone has at least ten counts. The CDR3 is cut off 3 residues early in the read; its end comes from the germline J gene. The genes are TRBV20-1 and TRBJ1-4; possibly TRBD1 for D (6 bases). The V gene's germline CDR1 is DFQATT and CDR2 SNEGSKA (reference sequence). Trimming shortened V by 1 base and J by 5 bases, and 14 bases separated the two germline ends. The CDR3 extends over 15 amino acids. The sequenced CDR3 bases are TGCAGTGCTAGAGGGCGGACAGTTCGAAATGAAAAA. The encoded protein is CSARGRTVRNEK. In full, the CDR3 reads CSARGRTVRNEKLFF.

This clone showed up just a few times. The DNA ends 3 residues before the CDR3 does, and the rest of the CDR3 is filled in from the germline J gene. This chain links TRBV6-1 with TRBJ1-2; 7 nucleotides match TRBD1. This CDR3 spans 14 amino acids. Looked up from germline, CDR1 is MNHNS and CDR2 is SASEGT. The CDR3 reads CASSELTGADDYTF. The DNA read from the CDR3 is TGTGCCAGCAGTGAACTTACAGGGGCTGATGAC.

With regard to this clone: From the germline J gene comes the end of the CDR3, since the read stops 3 residues before it. The rearrangement joins TRBV19 to TRBJ1-2; the D is unclear. CDR3 size: 18 residues. Germline-derived CDR1 and CDR2 are LNHDA and SQIVND (reference sequence). The CDR3 loop reads CASSIKGLAGDDYNDYTF. The covered CDR3 bases are TGTGCCAGTAGTATAAAAGGACTAGCGGGAGACGACTACAATGAC.